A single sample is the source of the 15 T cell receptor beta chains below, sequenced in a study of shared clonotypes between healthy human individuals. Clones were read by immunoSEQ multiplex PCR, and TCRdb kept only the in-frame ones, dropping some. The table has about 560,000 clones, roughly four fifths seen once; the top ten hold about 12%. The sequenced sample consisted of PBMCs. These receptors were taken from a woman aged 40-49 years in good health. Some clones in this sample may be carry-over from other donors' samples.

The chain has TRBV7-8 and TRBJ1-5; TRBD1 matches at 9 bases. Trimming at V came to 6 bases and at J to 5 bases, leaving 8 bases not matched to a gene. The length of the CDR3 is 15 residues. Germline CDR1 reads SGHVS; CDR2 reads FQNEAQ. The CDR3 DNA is TGTGCCAGCAGTCTCCGGGACAGGGTGTATCAGCCCCAGCATTTT. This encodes CASSLRDRVYQPQHF.

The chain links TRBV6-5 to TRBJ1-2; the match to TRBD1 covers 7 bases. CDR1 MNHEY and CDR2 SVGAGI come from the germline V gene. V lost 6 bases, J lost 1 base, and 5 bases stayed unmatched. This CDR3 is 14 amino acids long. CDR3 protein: CASSRGQLNYGYTF. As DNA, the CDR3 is TGTGCCAGCAGCCGGGGACAGCTTAACTATGGCTACACCTTC.

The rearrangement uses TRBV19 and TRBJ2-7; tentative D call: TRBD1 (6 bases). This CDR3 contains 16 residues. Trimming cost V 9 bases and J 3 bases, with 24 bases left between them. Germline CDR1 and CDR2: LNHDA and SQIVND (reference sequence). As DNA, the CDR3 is TGTGCCAGCAATCGGGACACAAGTTCCCCCTTCTACGAGCAGTACTTC. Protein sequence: CASNRDTSSPFYEQYF.

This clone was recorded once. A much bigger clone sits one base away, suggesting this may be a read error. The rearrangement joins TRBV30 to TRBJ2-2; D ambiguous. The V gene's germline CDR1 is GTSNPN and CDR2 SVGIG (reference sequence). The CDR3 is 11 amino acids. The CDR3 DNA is TGTGCCCGGAGTGTACGGGGGGAGCTGTTTTTT. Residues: CARSVRGELFF.

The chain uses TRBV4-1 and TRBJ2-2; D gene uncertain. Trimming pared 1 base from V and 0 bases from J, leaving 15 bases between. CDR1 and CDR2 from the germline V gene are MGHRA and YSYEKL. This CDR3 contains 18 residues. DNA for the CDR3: TGCGCCAGCAGCCAAGTTTTCAGGACGGAAACGAACACCGGGGAGCTGTTTTTT. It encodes CASSQVFRTETNTGELFF.

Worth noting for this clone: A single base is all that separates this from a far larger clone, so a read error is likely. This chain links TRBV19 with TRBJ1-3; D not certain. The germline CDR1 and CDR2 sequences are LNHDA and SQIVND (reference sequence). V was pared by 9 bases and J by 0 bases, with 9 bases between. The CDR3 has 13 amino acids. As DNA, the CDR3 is TGTGCCAGCCTGGGGTCCTCTGGAAACACCATATATTTT. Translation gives CASLGSSGNTIYF.

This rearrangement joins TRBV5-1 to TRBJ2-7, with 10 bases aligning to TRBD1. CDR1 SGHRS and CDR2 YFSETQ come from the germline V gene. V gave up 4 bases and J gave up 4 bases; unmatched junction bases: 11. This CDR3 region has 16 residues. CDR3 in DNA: TGCGCCAGCAGCAAGGACAGGGGGGTCTCTCCTTACGAGCAGTACTTC. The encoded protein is CASSKDRGVSPYEQYF.

The CDR3 reads CAVGRGTEAFF. For the CDR3, the DNA is TGTGCCGTCGGGCGCGGGACTGAAGCTTTCTTT. The V gene is TRBV10-3, the J gene TRBJ1-1, with D unresolved. V shed 11 bases and J shed 5 bases, with 12 bases lying between them. Germline V gene sequence: CDR1 ENHRY, CDR2 SYGVKD. The CDR3 is 11 amino acids.

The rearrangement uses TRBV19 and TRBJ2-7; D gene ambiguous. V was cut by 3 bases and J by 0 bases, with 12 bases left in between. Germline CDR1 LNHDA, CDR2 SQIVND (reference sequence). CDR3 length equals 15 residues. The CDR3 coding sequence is TGTGCCAGTAGTATGTTTGGCGAGAGCTCCTACGAGCAGTACTTC. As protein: CASSMFGESSYEQYF.

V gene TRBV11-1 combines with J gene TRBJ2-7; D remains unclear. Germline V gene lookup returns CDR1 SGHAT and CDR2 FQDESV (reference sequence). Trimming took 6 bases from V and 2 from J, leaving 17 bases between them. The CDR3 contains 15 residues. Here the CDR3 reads CASSFLRYSPYEQYF. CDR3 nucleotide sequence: TGTGCCAGCAGTTTCCTCCGCTACTCACCCTACGAGCAGTACTTC.

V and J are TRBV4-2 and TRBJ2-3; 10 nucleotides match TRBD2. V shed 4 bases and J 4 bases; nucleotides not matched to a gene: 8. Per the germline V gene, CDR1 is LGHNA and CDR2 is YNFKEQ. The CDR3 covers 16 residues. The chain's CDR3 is CASSPLAGVVSDTQYF. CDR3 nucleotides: TGTGCCAGCAGCCCCCTAGCGGGAGTGGTATCAGATACGCAGTATTTT.

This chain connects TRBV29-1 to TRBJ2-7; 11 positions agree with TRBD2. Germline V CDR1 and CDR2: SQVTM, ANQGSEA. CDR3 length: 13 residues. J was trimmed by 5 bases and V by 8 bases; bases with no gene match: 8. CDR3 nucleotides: TGCAGCTTCGGTAGCGGGAGGGTGCACGAGCAGTACTTC. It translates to CSFGSGRVHEQYF.

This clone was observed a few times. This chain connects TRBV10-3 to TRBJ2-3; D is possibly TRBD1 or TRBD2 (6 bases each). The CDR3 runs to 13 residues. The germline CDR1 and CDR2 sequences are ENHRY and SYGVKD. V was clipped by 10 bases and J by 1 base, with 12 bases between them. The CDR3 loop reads CATAGGGTDTQYF. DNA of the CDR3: TGTGCCACCGCCGGGGGCGGCACAGATACGCAGTATTTT.

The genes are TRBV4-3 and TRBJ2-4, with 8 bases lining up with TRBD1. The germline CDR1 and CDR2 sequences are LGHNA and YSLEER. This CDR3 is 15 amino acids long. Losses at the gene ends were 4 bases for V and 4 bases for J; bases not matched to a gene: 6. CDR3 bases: TGCGCCAGCAGCCCCGGGCGACAGGGGAAAAACATTCAGTACTTC. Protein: CASSPGRQGKNIQYF.

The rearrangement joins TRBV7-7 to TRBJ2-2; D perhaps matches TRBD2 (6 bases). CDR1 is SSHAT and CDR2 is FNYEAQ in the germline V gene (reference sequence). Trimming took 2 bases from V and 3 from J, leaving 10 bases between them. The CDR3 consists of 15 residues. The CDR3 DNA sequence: TGTGCCAGCAGCTTACGGGCGGGATACACCGGGGAGCTGTTTTTT. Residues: CASSLRAGYTGELFF.